Many counts were recorded for the clone carrying this T cell receptor (beta chain). The antigen is unknown. These data originate in a study of CD8 T cells in ankylosing spondylitis. One entry per CDR3 protein results from TCRdb running MiXCR on the 5' RACE reads. This table has around 25,000 distinct CDR3 sequences, roughly 2.4% appearing once. In germline, CDR1 is SGDLS, CDR2 YYNGEE. The CDR3 extends over 15 amino acids. Deletions cut 1 base from V and 1 base from J, with 9 bases between. Findings and limits, study-wide: Disease-associated clonotypes exhibited CD8+ identity and were relatively infrequent in peripheral blood. The authors reported significant enrichment of disease-linked clones in matched ankylosing spondylitis synovial fluid.

This chain connects TRBV9 to TRBJ2-1; D is undetermined. The clonotype comes from a female donor with ankylosing spondylitis or in good health (not recorded which). Specimen: blood, either unsorted or a sorted T cell fraction (not recorded which). CDR3 nucleotides: TGTGCCAGCAGCGTACAAGGGCAGTCCTACAATGAGCAGTTCTTC. Its translation is CASSVQGQSYNEQFF.